The 30 T cell receptor beta chains below all came from one sample that was sequenced in a study of blood T cell repertoires in COVID-19. Assay: immunoSEQ multiplex PCR; the TCRdb copy retains only in-frame clones and omits some. This table holds some 140,000 clones, about 89% found once. The specimen sequenced was peripheral blood. Source of these receptors: a man aged 45 to 65 with acute or convalescent COVID-19.

V is TRBV7-2 and J is TRBJ2-3, with a tentative D call TRBD1 (5 bases). In germline, CDR1 is SGHTA, CDR2 FQGNSA. The CDR3 is made up of 15 amino acids. V was trimmed by 5 bases and J by 2 bases, leaving 14 bases between them. Here the CDR3 reads CASSPLGQPTDTQYF. The CDR3 DNA is TGTGCCAGCAGCCCACTGGGGCAGCCCACAGATACGCAGTATTTT.

This chain uses TRBV11-2 with TRBJ2-1; 7 nucleotides match TRBD2. Germline CDR1 SGHAT, CDR2 FQNNGV. Germline trimming cut 5 bases from V and 7 bases from J; bases unmatched to any gene: 17. There are 17 residues in the CDR3. The CDR3 nucleotides are TGTGCCAGCAGCCCGCGGCAAAGGACTAGTGGGTCGAATGAGCAGTTCTTC. Amino acid sequence: CASSPRQRTSGSNEQFF. Using reference TRBV11-2 and TRBJ2-1 for the parts outside the CDR3, the full variable domain is EAGVAQSPRYKIIEKRQSVAFWCNPISGHATLYWYQQILGQGPKLLIQFQNNGVVDDSQLPKDRFSAERLKGVDSTLKIQPAKLEDSAVYLCASSPRQRTSGSNEQFFGPGTRLTVL.

The chain uses TRBV30 and TRBJ2-7, with a possible D match to TRBD1 (6 bases). There are 13 residues in the CDR3. Trimming pared 0 bases from V and 3 bases from J, leaving 9 bases between. Germline-derived CDR1 and CDR2 are GTSNPN and SVGIG (reference sequence). The CDR3 spells CAWSVNRDYEQYV. CDR3 coding DNA: TGTGCCTGGAGTGTAAACAGGGACTACGAGCAGTACGTC.

The chain is built from TRBV7-2 and TRBJ2-1; TRBD2 matches at 10 bases. The CDR3 consists of 15 residues. After removal of 5 bases from V and 12 bases from J, the junction contained 13 bases not matched to a gene. The germline CDR1 and CDR2 sequences are SGHTA and FQGNSA. The CDR3 coding sequence is TGTGCCAGCAGCCGCGGGGGGACTAGCGCTTCTCGGCAGTTCTTC. Its protein is CASSRGGTSASRQFF.

The chain couples TRBV25-1 to TRBJ2-5; TRBD1 matches 7 bases. The CDR3 extends over 14 amino acids. V trimming: 4 bases; J trimming: 5 bases; junction bases outside the gene matches: 7. Germline V gene sequence: CDR1 MGHDK, CDR2 SYGVNS. The CDR3 here is CASSAVDRWETQYF. The CDR3, as DNA: TGTGCCAGCAGTGCGGTGGACAGGTGGGAGACCCAGTACTTC.

The chain joins TRBV11-1 to TRBJ2-1; maybe TRBD1 (5 bases). Germline lookup yields CDR1 SGHAT and CDR2 FQDESV (reference sequence). V lost 0 bases and J lost 7, with 7 bases in between. This CDR3 contains 13 residues. This CDR3 is CASSLAGQNEQFF. CDR3 nucleotide sequence: TGTGCCAGCAGCTTAGCTGGACAAAATGAGCAGTTCTTC.

This chain connects TRBV19 to TRBJ2-7, with a possible D match to TRBD2 (6 bases). The germline V and J ends were trimmed by 6 bases and 8 bases, with 17 bases remaining between them. Germline V gene data show CDR1 as LNHDA and CDR2 as SQIVND (reference sequence). CDR3 length equals 13 residues. This CDR3 is CASRGGRFTKQYF. In DNA, the CDR3 is TGTGCCAGTAGGGGAGGACGCTTTACGAAGCAGTACTTC.

The chain couples TRBV9 to TRBJ2-1; D is undetermined. Germline CDR1 reads SGDLS; CDR2 reads YYNGEE. The V end was cut by 3 bases, the J end by 1 base, with 8 bases between. The CDR3 spans 14 residues. The CDR3 loop reads CASSGAQSYNEQFF. In DNA, the CDR3 is TGTGCCAGCAGCGGAGCGCAATCCTACAATGAGCAGTTCTTC.

The chain uses TRBV29-1 and TRBJ1-3, with no clear D. The CDR3 length is 13 residues. Trimming removed 5 bases at V and 1 base at J, with 9 bases between. CDR1 is SQVTM, CDR2 ANQGSEA, per germline. The CDR3: CSVIGGSGNTIYF. DNA for the CDR3: TGCAGCGTTATCGGCGGATCTGGAAACACCATATATTTT.

This chain links TRBV7-9 with TRBJ1-5, with 9 nucleotides matching TRBD1. The junction had 2 bases not matched to a gene; V was cut back by 3 bases and J by 2 bases. CDR1 and CDR2 (germline): SEHNR, FQNEAQ (reference sequence). This CDR3 contains 15 residues. The CDR3 sequence is CASSLGTGRNQPQHF. The CDR3 DNA reads as TGTGCCAGCAGCTTGGGGACAGGGCGCAATCAGCCCCAGCATTTT.

The gene calls are TRBV5-5 and TRBJ1-2, with 8 bases that match TRBD1. Germline V lookup: CDR1 SGHKS, CDR2 YYEKEE (reference sequence). The CDR3 is 13 residues long. With V trimmed by 3 bases and J by 4 bases, 2 bases remained unmatched. The CDR3 DNA sequence: TGTGCCAGCAGCTGGACAGGGATCTATGGCTACACCTTC. Translated: CASSWTGIYGYTF.

The J gene is TRBJ2-5, the V gene TRBV3-1 (or the pseudogene TRBV3-2); 8 bases line up with TRBD2. The CDR3 totals 14 residues. Looked up from germline, CDR1 is LGHDT and CDR2 is YNNKEL (reference sequence). V gave up 4 bases and J gave up 3 bases; unmatched junction bases: 4. The CDR3 here is CASSPLAEKETQYF. CDR3 coding DNA: TGTGCCAGCAGCCCACTAGCGGAGAAAGAGACCCAGTACTTC.

The CDR3 here is CASSQDWRQPNEQFF. Here the CDR3 DNA reads TGTGCCAGCAGCCAAGATTGGAGACAGCCCAATGAGCAGTTCTTC. The chain couples TRBV4-2 to TRBJ2-1; perhaps TRBD1 as D (5 bases). The germline V and J ends were trimmed by 0 bases and 6 bases, with 12 bases remaining between them. This CDR3 has 15 amino acids. CDR1 is LGHNA, CDR2 YNFKEQ, per germline.

This rearrangement joins TRBV15 to TRBJ1-5; D perhaps matches TRBD1 (6 bases). Germline V lookup: CDR1 LNHNV, CDR2 YYDKDF (reference sequence). Trimming cost V 0 bases and J 4 bases, with 10 bases left between them. This CDR3 has 15 amino acids. The CDR3 nucleotides are TGTGCCACCAGCAGAGACAGGGGTCGTAATCAGCCCCAGCATTTT. It encodes CATSRDRGRNQPQHF.

In its sample, this clone was seen a few times. The chain employs TRBV4-2 and TRBJ2-1; 8 bases match TRBD2. This CDR3 has 17 amino acids. The V segment lost 1 base and the J segment 0 bases; nucleotides outside the gene matches: 5. Germline CDR1 reads LGHNA; CDR2 reads YNFKEQ. The CDR3 loop reads CASSQVGGGTSYNEQFF. CDR3 in DNA: TGTGCCAGCAGCCAAGTCGGCGGGGGGACCTCCTACAATGAGCAGTTCTTC.

J is TRBJ1-2 and V is TRBV5-6, with D possibly TRBD1 on 6 matching bases. Deletions cut 2 bases from V and 1 base from J, with 9 bases between. The CDR3 spans 14 residues. CDR1 is SGHDT and CDR2 is YYEEEE in the germline V gene. CDR3: CASSFGQNNYGYTF. CDR3 sequence (DNA): TGTGCCAGCAGCTTTGGACAGAATAACTATGGCTACACCTTC.

In nucleotides, the CDR3 is TGTGCCAGCTCACCAACAGGTTGGGAGCAGTACGTC. This codes for CASSPTGWEQYV. This sequence joins TRBV18 and TRBJ2-7, with D tentatively TRBD1 (5 bases). This CDR3 spans 12 amino acids. Looked up from germline, CDR1 is KGHSH and CDR2 is LQKENI. Trimming shortened V by 2 bases and J by 7 bases, and 9 bases separated the two germline ends.

This clone appeared a few times. The genes are TRBV25-1 and TRBJ1-1; D might be TRBD1 (5 bases). Germline V gene sequence: CDR1 MGHDK, CDR2 SYGVNS. With 8 bases removed from V and 3 bases from J, the gap between germline ends came to 10 bases. The CDR3 runs 12 residues. The chain's CDR3 is CASPGKDTEAFF. CDR3 coding DNA: TGTGCCAGCCCAGGGAAAGACACTGAAGCTTTCTTT.

The chain has TRBV2 and TRBJ2-2; D unclear. V was shortened by 3 bases and J by 1 base, with 6 bases between the two germline ends. The CDR3 is 14 amino acids. Germline CDR1 and CDR2: SNHLY and FYNNEI. The CDR3: CASSDPGNTGELFF. The CDR3 DNA reads TGTGCCAGCAGTGACCCCGGGAACACCGGGGAGCTGTTTTTT.

This chain uses TRBV27 with TRBJ1-4, with 11 bases lining up with TRBD1. This CDR3 is built from 16 residues. Germline V lookup: CDR1 MNHEY, CDR2 SMNVEV (reference sequence). Trimming took 6 bases from V and 7 from J; bases not matched to a gene: 10. DNA of the CDR3: TGTGCCAGCAGAAGGGACAGGGGGAATTTTTTTGAAAAACTGTTTTTT. Protein product: CASRRDRGNFFEKLFF.

This clone came up a few times. This chain joins TRBV29-1 and TRBJ1-1, with a weak D call TRBD1 (6 bases). Trimming cost V 8 bases and J 0 bases, with 13 bases left between them. The CDR3 consists of 13 residues. Germline assignment: CDR1 SQVTM and CDR2 ANQGSEA. Here the CDR3 DNA reads TGCAGCACGACAGGCATTATGAACACTGAAGCTTTCTTT. It translates to CSTTGIMNTEAFF.

The chain recombines TRBV28 with TRBJ1-1, with D unresolved. The V and J ends lost 6 bases and 4 bases respectively, with 18 bases between them. Germline-derived CDR1 and CDR2 are MDHEN and SYDVKM. The CDR3 loop spans 15 amino acids. The CDR3 nucleotides read TGTGCCAGCAGCCTTTTGCCCGTTGGAGGCACTGAAGCTTTCTTT. It specifies CASSLLPVGGTEAFF.

V is TRBV27 and J is TRBJ2-3, with 10 bases aligning to TRBD2. The length of the CDR3 is 19 residues. V trimming: 6 bases; J trimming: 0 bases; junction bases outside the gene matches: 15. Germline V CDR1 and CDR2: MNHEY, SMNVEV (reference sequence). CDR3 bases: TGTGCCAGCAGGGGGGCTAGCGGGGGACTGGGAACTAGCACAGATACGCAGTATTTT. This codes for CASRGASGGLGTSTDTQYF.

V and J are TRBV9 and TRBJ2-1; TRBD1 matches 9 bases. With V trimmed by 3 bases and J by 3 bases, 4 bases remained unmatched. The CDR3 runs to 15 residues. CDR1 and CDR2 from the germline V gene are SGDLS and YYNGEE. CDR3 DNA sequence: TGTGCCAGCAGCGGCCGGGACAGGGTCTACAATGAGCAGTTCTTC. Translated, it gives CASSGRDRVYNEQFF.

V and J are TRBV11-2 and TRBJ2-2, with D possibly TRBD1 on 6 matching bases. V lost 5 bases, J lost 2 bases, and 12 bases lay in between. Germline V gene sequence: CDR1 SGHAT, CDR2 FQNNGV. This CDR3 spans 15 amino acids. DNA of the CDR3: TGTGCCAGCAGCGAGACCGGGACAAACACCGGGGAGCTGTTTTTT. As protein: CASSETGTNTGELFF.

This chain joins TRBV4-1 and TRBJ1-5; weak D call: TRBD1 (5 bases). The V gene's germline CDR1 is MGHRA and CDR2 YSYEKL. The CDR3 has 18 residues. Trimming pared 0 bases from V and 1 base from J, leaving 16 bases between. The CDR3 is CASSQDRGTTGSNQPQHF. DNA for the CDR3: TGCGCCAGCAGCCAAGATAGGGGCACCACCGGGAGCAATCAGCCCCAGCATTTT.

This chain links TRBV30 with TRBJ1-5, with D uncertain. This CDR3 spans 14 amino acids. Between the trimmed V and J ends, which lost 0 bases and 3 bases, there was a span of 9 bases. Germline V gives CDR1 GTSNPN, CDR2 SVGIG (reference sequence). CDR3 residues: CAWSVDTFNQPQHF. CDR3 bases: TGTGCCTGGAGTGTAGACACTTTCAATCAGCCCCAGCATTTT.

The rearrangement links TRBV10-3 to TRBJ2-5; 12 bases align to TRBD2. The CDR3 length is 17 residues. The J segment lost 2 bases and the V segment lost 4 bases, leaving 8 bases of the junction unmatched. CDR1 is ENHRY, CDR2 SYGVKD, per germline. The CDR3 DNA sequence: TGTGCCATCAGTGTCGCTAGCGGGGGGGTACGTCAAGAGACCCAGTACTTC. It translates to CAISVASGGVRQETQYF.

This clone has a single count. The chain uses TRBV28 and TRBJ2-7; 11 nucleotides match TRBD1. The CDR3 consists of 14 residues. Germline CDR1 MDHEN, CDR2 SYDVKM. Trimming cost V 7 bases and J 2 bases; bases outside gene matches: 4. The CDR3 loop is CASTGTGGTYEQYF. CDR3 bases: TGTGCCAGCACCGGGACAGGGGGTACCTACGAGCAGTACTTC.

The chain couples TRBV7-3 to TRBJ2-5; a weak D match, TRBD2 (6 bases). The CDR3 loop spans 14 amino acids. CDR1 is SGHTA, CDR2 FQGTGA, per germline. The V end was cut by 5 bases, the J end by 6 bases, with 16 bases between. The CDR3 loop is CASSPGGHDQTQYF. The CDR3 region has the DNA TGTGCCAGCAGCCCCGGGGGTCACGACCAGACCCAGTACTTC.